This T cell receptor (beta chain) originates from a study of patients and donors after allogeneic stem cell transplantation. With 3 bases clipped from V and 4 bases from J, the junction kept 14 bases outside the gene matches. The CDR3 is made up of 20 amino acids. From germline, CDR1 is KGHDR and CDR2 SFDVKD. This clonotype has a handful of counts. TCRdb processed the RT-PCR reads anew with MiXCR; each CDR3 protein has one entry. The sample carries 400,000 to 450,000 distinct CDR3 sequences, more than 15% recorded once. The chain employs TRBV24-1 and TRBJ2-3, with 14 bases fitting TRBD2. Sequencing was carried out using blood, either unsorted or a sorted T cell fraction (not recorded which). The sequence derives from a human donor who was either an allogeneic HSCT recipient or a stem cell or donor lymphocyte infusion donor (not recorded which). It is not recorded whose cells these are; they may come from a transplant donor. CDR3 sequence reads: CATSDILGPRTSGGSDTQYF. The CDR3, as DNA: TGTGCCACCAGTGATATCCTGGGACCGAGGACTAGCGGGGGGTCAGATACGCAGTATTTT.